What follows are 6 T cell receptor beta chains derived from one specimen sequenced in a study of blood T cell repertoires in COVID-19. TCRdb keeps only in-frame clones here, not all; method: immunoSEQ multiplex PCR. In the table there are about 100,000 clones, roughly 87% of which are singletons. The sample comprised peripheral blood. These receptors were collected from a man younger than 45 in a cohort sampled during active COVID-19.

The chain recombines TRBV5-4 with TRBJ2-5; 10 positions match TRBD2. Germline V gives CDR1 SGHNT, CDR2 YYREEE (reference sequence). This CDR3 spans 15 amino acids. The ends lost 1 base at V and 2 bases at J; junction bases unmatched: 2. DNA for the CDR3: TGTGCCAGCAGCTTGCCTAGCGGGGGACAAGAGACCCAGTACTTC. The encoded protein is CASSLPSGGQETQYF.

The chain employs TRBV5-1 and TRBJ2-5; D is possibly TRBD1 (6 bases). There are 13 residues in the CDR3. Trimming cost V 3 bases and J 1 base, with 7 bases left between them. The V gene's germline CDR1 is SGHRS and CDR2 YFSETQ. CDR3 amino acids: CASSWTAQETQYF. The CDR3 DNA reads TGCGCCAGCAGCTGGACAGCCCAAGAGACCCAGTACTTC.

This chain uses TRBV6-2 or TRBV6-3 with TRBJ2-7; 8 bases are a match to TRBD2. The CDR3 spans 15 residues. Looked up from germline, CDR1 is MNHEY and CDR2 is SVGEGT. Trimming removed 5 bases from V and 7 bases from J; junction bases left unmatched: 13. CDR3 region: CASSRSTSGALEQYF. The CDR3 bases are TGTGCCAGCAGTCGTTCCACTAGCGGAGCCCTGGAGCAGTACTTC.

This chain uses TRBV6-2 or TRBV6-3 with TRBJ1-5; 9 bases align to TRBD1. Trimming at V came to 2 bases and at J to 3 bases, leaving 5 bases not matched to a gene. From germline, CDR1 is MNHEY and CDR2 SVGEGT. CDR3 length: 16 amino acids. CDR3 in amino acids: CASSYRQGVHNQPQHF. The CDR3 coding sequence is TGTGCCAGCAGTTACCGACAGGGGGTACACAATCAGCCCCAGCATTTT.

The gene calls are TRBV5-1 and TRBJ1-4; possibly TRBD1 for D (5 bases). V was cut by 1 base and J by 8 bases, with 15 bases left in between. The CDR3 has 15 amino acids. Germline CDR1 reads SGHRS; CDR2 reads YFSETQ. CDR3: CASSLRPGIREKLFF. CDR3 coding DNA: TGCGCCAGCAGCTTGAGGCCAGGGATACGGGAAAAACTGTTTTTT.

This clone came up a few times. This sequence joins TRBV2 and TRBJ1-2, with 8 positions matching TRBD1. Germline CDR1 is SNHLY and CDR2 is FYNNEI. The CDR3 length is 16 residues. Unmatched junction bases numbered 7, after V lost 0 bases and J lost 4 bases. This chain's CDR3 is CASSEAGQGSGYGYTF. In DNA form, the CDR3 reads TGTGCCAGCAGTGAAGCTGGACAGGGTTCCGGCTATGGCTACACCTTC.